Reported below is one TCR beta chain. This PCR relied on a set of 60 Vbeta primers and 13 Jbeta primers. Here immunoSEQ multiplex PCR was the method, and the copy in TCRdb shows in-frame clones only, minus some. The sample includes approximately 160,000 clones, around 80% of them seen just once. This sample is part of a study of cytomegalovirus exposure and HLA in healthy donors. The CDR3 is 19 residues long. V lost 2 bases and J lost 0, with 22 bases in between. Germline V CDR1 and CDR2: SGHDN, FVKESK. The clonotype comes from a human donor in good health. The sample comprised PBMCs. The J gene is TRBJ1-1, the V gene TRBV14; D call uncertain. Here the CDR3 DNA reads TGTGCCAGCAGCCAATCCCAGAGGGAGGGCGTGGACTTGAACACTGAAGCTTTCTTT. Residues: CASSQSQREGVDLNTEAFF.